This T cell receptor beta chain was identified during a study of neurological immune-mediated disorders. The time point here: longitudinal time-point 2. A note on this clonotype: What it binds is unknown.

The output of every sequencing run, over 180 million TCR-beta sequences, came from 15-18 subjects. MiXCR, run by TCRdb on the 5' RACE reads, gives a single entry per CDR3 protein. Of over 75,000 distinct CDR3 sequences listed, 4.5% to 7.5% were seen once; the top ten hold over 7%. Germline CDR1 reads SGHRS; CDR2 reads YFSETQ. V lost 0 bases to trimming and J lost 5 bases, with 17 bases between them. The CDR3 contains 16 residues. Study results and limitations: While HTLV-1-associated myelopathy showed the greatest TCR clonal expansion, multiple sclerosis showed the least, falling below healthy controls.

The rearrangement joins TRBV5-1 to TRBJ2-5, with a possible D match to TRBD2 (5 bases). Sequencing was performed on PBMCs. The sequence was obtained from a woman aged 55-70 years with multiple sclerosis. The CDR3 is CASSLGSGQVHETQYF. CDR3 in DNA: TGCGCCAGCAGCTTGGGGAGCGGCCAAGTCCACGAGACCCAGTACTTC.